The 3 T cell receptor beta chains in this list originate from one sample, sequenced in a study of metastatic and nonmetastatic thyroid tumors. None of the patients had undergone any treatment ahead of thyroid surgery. MiXCR re-clonotyped the PCR reads for TCRdb. The repertoire holds 40,000 to 55,000 clones, with approximately 17% as singletons. Sequencing input: blood. The receptor source for this set is a female donor with papillary thyroid cancer or a benign thyroid nodule (not recorded which). Some clones in this sample may be carry-over from other donors' samples.

At least ten counts were recorded for this clone. This could be a read error, since a much larger clone is one nucleotide away. The sample carries other DNA sequences with the same CDR3. The chain combines TRBV19 with TRBJ1-5; no definite D call. The ends were cut back, 4 bases at V and 10 bases at J, with 23 bases in the middle. The CDR3 has 16 residues. Per the germline V gene, CDR1 is LNHDA and CDR2 is SQIVND (reference sequence). CDR3 DNA sequence: TGTGCCAGTAGTAACCTCGCGACGAGGGTCAGGCAACCCCAGCATTTT. This encodes CASSNLATRVRQPQHF.

The chain employs TRBV20-1 and TRBJ2-5, with D unresolved. Germline V lookup: CDR1 DFQATT, CDR2 SNEGSKA (reference sequence). CDR3 length: 13 residues. Trimming took 0 bases from V and 5 from J, leaving 10 bases between them. The CDR3 loop is CSARDMWLETQYF. The CDR3 bases are TGCAGTGCTAGAGACATGTGGCTGGAGACCCAGTACTTC.

This chain links TRBV20-1 with TRBJ2-5; 9 bases fit TRBD2. Looked up from germline, CDR1 is DFQATT and CDR2 is SNEGSKA (reference sequence). The CDR3 is made up of 14 amino acids. V shed 6 bases and J 5 bases; nucleotides not matched to a gene: 10. The CDR3 spells CSAVWREGRETQYF. The CDR3 bases are TGCAGTGCCGTTTGGCGGGAGGGCCGGGAGACCCAGTACTTC.